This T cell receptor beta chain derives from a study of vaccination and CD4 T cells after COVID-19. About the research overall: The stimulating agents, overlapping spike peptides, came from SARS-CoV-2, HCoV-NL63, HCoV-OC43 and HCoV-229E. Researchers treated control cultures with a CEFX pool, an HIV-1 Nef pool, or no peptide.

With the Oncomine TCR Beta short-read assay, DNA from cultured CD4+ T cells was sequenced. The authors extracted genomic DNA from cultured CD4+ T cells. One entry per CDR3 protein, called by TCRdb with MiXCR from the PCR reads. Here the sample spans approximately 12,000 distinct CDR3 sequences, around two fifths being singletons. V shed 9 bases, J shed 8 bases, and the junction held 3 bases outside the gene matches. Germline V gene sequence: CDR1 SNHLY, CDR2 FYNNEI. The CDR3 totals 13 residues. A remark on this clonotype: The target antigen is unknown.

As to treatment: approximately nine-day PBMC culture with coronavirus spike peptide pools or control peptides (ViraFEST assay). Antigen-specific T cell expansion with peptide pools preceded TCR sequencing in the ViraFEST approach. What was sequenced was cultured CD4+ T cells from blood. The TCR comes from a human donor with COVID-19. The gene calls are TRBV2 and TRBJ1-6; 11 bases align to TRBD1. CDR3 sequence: CARSGQGDSPLHF. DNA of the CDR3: TGTGCCAGATCGGGACAGGGGGATTCACCCCTCCACTTT. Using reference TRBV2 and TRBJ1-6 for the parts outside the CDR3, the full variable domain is EPEVTQTPSHQVTQMGQEVILRCVPISNHLYFYWYRQILGQKVEFLVSFYNNEISEKSEIFDDQFSVERPDGSNFTLKIRSTKLEDSAMYFCARSGQGDSPLHFGNGTRLTVT.